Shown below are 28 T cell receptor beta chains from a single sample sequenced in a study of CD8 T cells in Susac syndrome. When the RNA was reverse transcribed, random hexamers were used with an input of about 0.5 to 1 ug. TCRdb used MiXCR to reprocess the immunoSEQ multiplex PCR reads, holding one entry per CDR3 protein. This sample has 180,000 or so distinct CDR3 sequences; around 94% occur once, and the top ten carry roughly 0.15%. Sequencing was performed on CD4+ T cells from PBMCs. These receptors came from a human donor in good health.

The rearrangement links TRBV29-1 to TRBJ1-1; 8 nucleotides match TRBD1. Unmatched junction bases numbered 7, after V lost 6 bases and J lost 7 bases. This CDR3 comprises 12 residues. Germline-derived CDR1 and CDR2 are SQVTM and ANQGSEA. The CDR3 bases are TGCAGCGTAGACAGGGGTACGGATGAAGCTTTCTTT. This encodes CSVDRGTDEAFF.

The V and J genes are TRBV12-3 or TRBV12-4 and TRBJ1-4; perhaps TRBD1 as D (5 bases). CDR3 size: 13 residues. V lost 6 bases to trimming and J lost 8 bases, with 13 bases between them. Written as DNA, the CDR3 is TGTGCCAGCAGCTGGGGGTTACGGGAAAAACTGTTTTTT. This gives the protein CASSWGLREKLFF.

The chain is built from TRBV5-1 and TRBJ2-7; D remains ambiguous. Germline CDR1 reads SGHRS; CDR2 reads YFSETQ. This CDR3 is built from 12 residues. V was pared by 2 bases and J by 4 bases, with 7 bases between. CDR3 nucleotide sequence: TGCGCCAGCAGCTTTATAGTTTACGAGCAGTACTTC. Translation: CASSFIVYEQYF. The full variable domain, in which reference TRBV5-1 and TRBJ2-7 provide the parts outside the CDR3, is KAGVTQTPRYLIKTRGQQVTLSCSPISGHRSVSWYQQTPGQGLQFLFEYFSETQRNKGNFPGRFSGRQFSNSRSEMNVSTLELGDSALYLCASSFIVYEQYFGPGTRLTVT.

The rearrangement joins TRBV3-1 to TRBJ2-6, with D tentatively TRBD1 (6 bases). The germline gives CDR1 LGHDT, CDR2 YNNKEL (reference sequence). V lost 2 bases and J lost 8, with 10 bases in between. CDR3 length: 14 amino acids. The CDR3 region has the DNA TGTGCCAGCAGCCAAAGGGACACCTCCAACGTCCTGACTTTC. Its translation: CASSQRDTSNVLTF.

This CDR3 is CASSSNSRSGANVLTF. The CDR3 DNA is TGTGCCAGCAGTTCCAACAGCCGCTCTGGGGCCAACGTCCTGACTTTC. The V call is TRBV27, the J call TRBJ2-6, with D unclear. Germline CDR1 MNHEY, CDR2 SMNVEV (reference sequence). V lost 4 bases to trimming and J lost 0 bases, with 10 bases between them. The CDR3 contains 16 residues.

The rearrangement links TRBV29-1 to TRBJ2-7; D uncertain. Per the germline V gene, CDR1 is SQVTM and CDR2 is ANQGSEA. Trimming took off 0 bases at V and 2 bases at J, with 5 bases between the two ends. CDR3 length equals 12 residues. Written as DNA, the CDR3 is TGCAGCGTTGAAGAGGACCCCTACGAGCAGTACTTC. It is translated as CSVEEDPYEQYF.

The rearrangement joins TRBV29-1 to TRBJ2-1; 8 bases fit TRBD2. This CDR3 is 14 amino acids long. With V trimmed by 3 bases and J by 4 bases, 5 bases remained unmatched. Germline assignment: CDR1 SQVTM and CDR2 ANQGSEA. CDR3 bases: TGCAGCGTTGATAGGGCGGGGGGTTACAATGAGCAGTTCTTC. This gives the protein CSVDRAGGYNEQFF.

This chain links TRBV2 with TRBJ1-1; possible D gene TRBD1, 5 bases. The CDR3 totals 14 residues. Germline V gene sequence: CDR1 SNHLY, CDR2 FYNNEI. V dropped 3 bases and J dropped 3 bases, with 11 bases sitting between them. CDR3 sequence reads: CASSDSPGDTEAFF. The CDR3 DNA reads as TGTGCCAGCAGTGATAGCCCGGGGGACACTGAAGCTTTCTTT. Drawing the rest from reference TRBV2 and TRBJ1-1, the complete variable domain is EPEVTQTPSHQVTQMGQEVILRCVPISNHLYFYWYRQILGQKVEFLVSFYNNEISEKSEIFDDQFSVERPDGSNFTLKIRSTKLEDSAMYFCASSDSPGDTEAFFGQGTRLTVV.

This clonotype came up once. The CDR3 DNA is TGTGCCAGCAGCTTCGTGGGTACCTATGGCTACACCTTC. The encoded protein is CASSFVGTYGYTF. The V call is TRBV7-9, the J call TRBJ1-2, with D hard to call. Trimming took off 3 bases at V and 4 bases at J, with 9 bases between the two ends. This CDR3 spans 13 amino acids. Germline assignment: CDR1 SEHNR and CDR2 FQNEAQ (reference sequence).

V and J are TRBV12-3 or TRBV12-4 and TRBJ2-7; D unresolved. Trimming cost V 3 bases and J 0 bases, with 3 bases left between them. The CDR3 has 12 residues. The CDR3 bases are TGTGCCAGCAGTTTTGGCTCCTACGAGCAGTACTTC. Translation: CASSFGSYEQYF.

CDR3 region: CASSQVWNTEAFF. In DNA form, the CDR3 reads TGTGCCAGCAGCCAAGTTTGGAACACTGAAGCTTTCTTT. This rearrangement joins TRBV14 to TRBJ1-1; D is undetermined. The V gene lost 1 base and the J gene lost 1 base, with 4 bases spanning the gap. Germline V gene sequence: CDR1 SGHDN, CDR2 FVKESK. This CDR3 is built from 13 residues.

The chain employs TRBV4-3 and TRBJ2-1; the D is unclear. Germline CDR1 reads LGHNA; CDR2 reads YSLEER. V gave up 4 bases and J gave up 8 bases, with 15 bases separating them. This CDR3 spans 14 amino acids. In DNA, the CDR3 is TGCGCCAGCAGCCCCGAGGCGCTTGAGGATGAGCAGTTCTTC. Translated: CASSPEALEDEQFF.

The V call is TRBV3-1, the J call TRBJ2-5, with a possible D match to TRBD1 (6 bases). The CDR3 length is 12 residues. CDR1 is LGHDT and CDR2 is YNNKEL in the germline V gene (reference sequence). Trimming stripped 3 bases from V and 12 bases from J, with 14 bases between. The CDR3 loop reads CASSQPPGHEYF. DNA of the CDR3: TGTGCCAGCAGCCAGCCCCCGGGACACGAGTACTTC.

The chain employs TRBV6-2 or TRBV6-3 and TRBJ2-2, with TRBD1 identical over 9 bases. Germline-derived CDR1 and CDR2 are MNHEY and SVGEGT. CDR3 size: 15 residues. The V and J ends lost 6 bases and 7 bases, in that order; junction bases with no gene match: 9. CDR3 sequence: CASSITGGRGGELFF. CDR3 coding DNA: TGTGCCAGCAGCATAACAGGGGGCCGAGGCGGGGAGCTGTTTTTT.

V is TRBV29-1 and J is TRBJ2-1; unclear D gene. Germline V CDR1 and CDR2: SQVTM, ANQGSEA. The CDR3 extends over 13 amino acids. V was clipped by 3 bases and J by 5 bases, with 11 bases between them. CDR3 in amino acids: CSVEVQSDNEQFF. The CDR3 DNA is TGCAGCGTTGAGGTACAGTCGGACAATGAGCAGTTCTTC.

CDR3 residues: CASSLMTDYEQYF. Here the CDR3 DNA reads TGCGCCAGCAGCTTGATGACAGACTACGAGCAGTACTTC. This chain uses TRBV5-1 with TRBJ2-7; weak D call: TRBD1 (5 bases). Germline loops: CDR1 SGHRS, CDR2 YFSETQ. V gave up 1 base and J gave up 3 bases, with 8 bases separating them. This CDR3 is 13 amino acids long.

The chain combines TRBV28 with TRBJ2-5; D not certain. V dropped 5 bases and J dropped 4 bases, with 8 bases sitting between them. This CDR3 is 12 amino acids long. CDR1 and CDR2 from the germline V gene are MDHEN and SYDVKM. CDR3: CASSPGGETQYF. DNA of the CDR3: TGTGCCAGCAGTCCCGGCGGAGAGACCCAGTACTTC.

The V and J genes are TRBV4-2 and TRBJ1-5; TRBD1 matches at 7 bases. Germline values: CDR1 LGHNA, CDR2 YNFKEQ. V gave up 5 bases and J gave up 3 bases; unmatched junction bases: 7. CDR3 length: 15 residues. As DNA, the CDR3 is TGTGCCAGCAGCGCTGACAGGGCACACAATCAGCCCCAGCATTTT. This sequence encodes CASSADRAHNQPQHF.

The CDR3 region has the DNA TGTGCCAGCAGCCGACCCAGGACACTTGAAGCTTTCTTT. This gives the protein CASSRPRTLEAFF. The rearrangement joins TRBV6-1 to TRBJ1-1; weak D call: TRBD1 (5 bases). CDR1 MNHNS and CDR2 SASEGT come from the germline V gene. Trimming stripped 6 bases from V and 7 bases from J, with 15 bases between. CDR3 length equals 13 residues.

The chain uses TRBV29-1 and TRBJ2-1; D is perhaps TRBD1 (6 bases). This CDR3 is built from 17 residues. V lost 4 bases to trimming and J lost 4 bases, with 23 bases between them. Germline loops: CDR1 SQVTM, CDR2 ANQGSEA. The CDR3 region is CSVGSRADSLGYNEQFF. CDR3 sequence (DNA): TGCAGCGTTGGCTCCCGGGCGGACAGTTTGGGATACAATGAGCAGTTCTTC.

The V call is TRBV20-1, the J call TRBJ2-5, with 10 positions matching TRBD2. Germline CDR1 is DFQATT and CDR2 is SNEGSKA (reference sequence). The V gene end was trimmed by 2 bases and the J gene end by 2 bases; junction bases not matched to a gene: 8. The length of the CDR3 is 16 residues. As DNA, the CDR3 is TGCAGTGCTAGACCGACTAGCGGGTCCTTACAAGAGACCCAGTACTTC. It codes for CSARPTSGSLQETQYF.

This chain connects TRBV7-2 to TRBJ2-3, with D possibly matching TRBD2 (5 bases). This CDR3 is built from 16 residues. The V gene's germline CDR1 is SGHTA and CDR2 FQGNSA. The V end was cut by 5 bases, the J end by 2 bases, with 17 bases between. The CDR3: CASSTKRLAYTDTQYF. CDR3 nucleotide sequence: TGTGCCAGCAGCACCAAACGGCTAGCATACACAGATACGCAGTATTTT.

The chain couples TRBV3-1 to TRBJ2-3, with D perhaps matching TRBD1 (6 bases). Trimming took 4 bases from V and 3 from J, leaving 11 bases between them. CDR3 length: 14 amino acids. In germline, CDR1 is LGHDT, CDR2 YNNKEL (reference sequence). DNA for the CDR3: TGTGCCAGCAGCCGGACAGCTAGGACAGATACGCAGTATTTT. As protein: CASSRTARTDTQYF.

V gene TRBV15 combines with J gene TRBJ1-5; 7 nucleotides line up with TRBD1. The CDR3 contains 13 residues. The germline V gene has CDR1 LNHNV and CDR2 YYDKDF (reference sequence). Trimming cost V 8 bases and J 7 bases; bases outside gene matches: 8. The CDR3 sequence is CATDTGDGQPQHF. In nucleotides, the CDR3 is TGTGCCACCGATACAGGGGACGGACAGCCCCAGCATTTT.

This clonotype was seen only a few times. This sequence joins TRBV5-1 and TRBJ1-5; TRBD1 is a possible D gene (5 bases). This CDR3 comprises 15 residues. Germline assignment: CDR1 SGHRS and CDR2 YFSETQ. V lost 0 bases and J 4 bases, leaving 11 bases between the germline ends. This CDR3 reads CASSLEGRENQPQHF. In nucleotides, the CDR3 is TGCGCCAGCAGCTTGGAGGGGAGGGAAAATCAGCCCCAGCATTTT.

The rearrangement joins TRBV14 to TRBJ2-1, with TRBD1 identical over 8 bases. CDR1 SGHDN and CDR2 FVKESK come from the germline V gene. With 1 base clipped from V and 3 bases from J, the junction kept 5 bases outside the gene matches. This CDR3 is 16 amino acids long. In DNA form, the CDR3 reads TGTGCCAGCAGCCAAGCCCGGGACAGGCTCTACAATGAGCAGTTCTTC. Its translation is CASSQARDRLYNEQFF.

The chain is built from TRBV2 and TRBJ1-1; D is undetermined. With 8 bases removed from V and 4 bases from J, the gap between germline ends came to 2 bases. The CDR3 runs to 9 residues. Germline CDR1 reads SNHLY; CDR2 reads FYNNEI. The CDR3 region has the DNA TGTGCCAGCGGCACTGAAGCTTTCTTT. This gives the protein CASGTEAFF. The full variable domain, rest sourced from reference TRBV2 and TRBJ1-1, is EPEVTQTPSHQVTQMGQEVILRCVPISNHLYFYWYRQILGQKVEFLVSFYNNEISEKSEIFDDQFSVERPDGSNFTLKIRSTKLEDSAMYFCASGTEAFFGQGTRLTVV.

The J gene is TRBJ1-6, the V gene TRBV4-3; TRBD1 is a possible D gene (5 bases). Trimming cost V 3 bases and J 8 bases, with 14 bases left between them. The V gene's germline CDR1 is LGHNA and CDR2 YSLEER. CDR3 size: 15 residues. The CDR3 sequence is CASSQLLLQDSPLHF. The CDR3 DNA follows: TGCGCCAGCAGCCAGTTACTCTTACAGGATTCACCCCTCCACTTT.